One sample yielded the 7 T cell receptor beta chains listed below, sequenced in a study of beta chain features in type 1 diabetes. Study-level points and caveats: TCRB CDR3 length was moderately but significantly reduced in all four CD4+ subsets of Type 1 diabetes patients.

Investigators reverse transcribed all isolated RNA, so they sequenced expressed TCRB transcripts. Measured with immunoSEQ multiplex PCR; TCRdb has only the in-frame clones, and not every one. The data contain fewer than 400,000 clones, over 7% of them singletons. Their target antigens are unknown. The source material was central memory CD4+ T cells from blood. The receptors were sampled from a young man with type 1 diabetes.

V gene TRBV5-1 combines with J gene TRBJ2-5; possibly TRBD2 for D (6 bases). This CDR3 spans 14 amino acids. CDR1 is SGHRS and CDR2 is YFSETQ in the germline V gene. The V gene lost 6 bases and the J gene lost 1 base, with 13 bases spanning the gap. CDR3 protein: CASTNGGLQETQYF. CDR3 bases: TGCGCCAGCACTAACGGAGGGCTCCAAGAGACCCAGTACTTC.

Worth noting for this clone: A far larger clone lies a single base away; this is likely a read error. This sequence joins TRBV11-2 and TRBJ1-2; D is ambiguous. The CDR3 has 13 amino acids. Germline V gives CDR1 SGHAT, CDR2 FQNNGV. The CDR3 DNA follows: TGTGCCAACAGCCCGGACGGCAGATATGGCTACACCTTC. The encoded protein is CANSPDGRYGYTF.

In DNA form, the CDR3 reads TGTGCCAGCAGCTTAGATCAGGGATCCGGCATTCAGTACTTC. This encodes CASSLDQGSGIQYF. The chain combines TRBV7-2 with TRBJ2-4, with D perhaps matching TRBD1 (5 bases). Germline CDR1 is SGHTA and CDR2 is FQGNSA. The CDR3 is 14 amino acids. V was pared by 1 base and J by 9 bases, with 13 bases between.

This clone was detected only a few times. V and J are TRBV7-8 and TRBJ2-3; unclear D gene. V shed 3 bases and J shed 4 bases, with 8 bases lying between them. This CDR3 spans 13 amino acids. Germline CDR1 and CDR2: SGHVS and FQNEAQ. The chain's CDR3 is CASSFGEADTQYF. The CDR3 DNA follows: TGTGCCAGCAGCTTTGGGGAAGCAGATACGCAGTATTTT.

This clone has only a few counts. This chain joins TRBV4-3 and TRBJ2-2; D is undetermined. Trimming left V 2 bases short and J 6 bases short, with 10 bases between. CDR1 and CDR2 from the germline V gene are LGHNA and YSLEER. The CDR3 extends over 14 amino acids. CDR3 nucleotide sequence: TGCGCCAGCAGCCAATCCTCCGTCGCCGGGGAGCTGTTTTTT. Amino acid sequence: CASSQSSVAGELFF.

Regarding this clone: The sample carries other DNA sequences with the same CDR3. The chain recombines TRBV10-2 with TRBJ1-1, with D possibly being TRBD1 (5 bases). The CDR3 covers 12 residues. Trimming left V 0 bases short and J 7 bases short, with 6 bases between. Germline V lookup: CDR1 WSHSY, CDR2 SAAADI. The CDR3 DNA sequence: TGCGCCAGCAGTGAGTCCGGGGGTGAAGCTTTCTTT. Translation: CASSESGGEAFF.

A few counts support this clone. This chain joins TRBV2 and TRBJ1-4; D is unresolved. Germline loops: CDR1 SNHLY, CDR2 FYNNEI. V gave up 8 bases and J gave up 8 bases, with 18 bases separating them. CDR3 length: 14 residues. This CDR3 reads CASAQEQYGEKLFF. CDR3 coding DNA: TGTGCCAGCGCACAAGAGCAATACGGGGAAAAACTGTTTTTT.